This TCR beta chain was profiled in a study of CD8 T cells in Susac syndrome (dated by TCRdb to the late 2010s). Study-wide context: Whether CD8+ T cell activation and differentiation in Susac syndrome was antigen driven was tested using repertoire sequencing.

RNA was extracted using the RNeasy kit, and roughly 0.5 to 1 microgram was reverse transcribed with random hexamers. The immunoSEQ multiplex PCR assay, which covers 54 Vbeta and 13 Jbeta segments, was used to amplify TCR beta CDR3 regions. Bias from PCR amplification was corrected by using a synthetic template baseline for primer optimization and for computational correction. As for the original processing: Only productive sequences were kept, with reads annotated to V, D and J genes according to IMGT and analyzed in immunoSEQ Analyzer. Clonality was computed as one minus Shannon entropy normalized by log2 of the number of productive unique sequences. For each patient and control, public and private clones were evaluated within the 100 most prevalent clones. A clone was defined as Susac-specific if it was absent from the healthy and MS cohorts, from some 980 published viral clones and from other ImmuneACCESS disease sequences. The public reads were run again by TCRdb, first through fastp at Q25 and then through MiXCR, and only productive beta chains were kept. Rows are unified per CDR3 protein, each entry keeping the most common DNA and genes. Here the V and J calls rest on TCRdb's processing, not on the authors' analysis. The sample table holds about 250,000 distinct CDR3 sequences, of which 93% were seen once. The ten largest clones add up to approximately 0.072% of the sample.

The CDR1 and CDR2 encoded by the germline V gene (reference sequence) are MNHEY and SMNVEV. Including the terminal cysteine and valine, the CDR3 comprises 16 residues. This entry keeps only the CDR3 DNA: 48 bases, framed from base 1. For this chain, trimming is 8 bases at the V end and 4 bases at the J end, and the number of junction bases without a gene match is 14. About this clonotype: Its antigen is not yet known. No much larger clone exists at a distance of one base, and base qualities are not known.

Peripheral blood CD8+ and CD4+ T cells from healthy donors, Susac syndrome patients and multiple sclerosis patients were profiled using high-throughput TCR beta sequencing. Multiple sclerosis controls were treatment-naive patients with stable or active relapsing-remitting disease fulfilling revised McDonald criteria. Bulk CD8+ and CD4+ T cells were purified by magnetic negative isolation, whereas CD8+ TEMRA cells were enriched by FACS. Blood was collected in EDTA tubes and processed within 24 hours, with PBMCs isolated through density gradient centrifugation. PBMCs intended for TCR sequencing were frozen in liquid nitrogen and were later thawed in a 37 degrees C water bath. Purity of sorted or isolated CD4+, CD8+ and CD8+ TEMRA cells was at least 90%. On the study overall, not on this receptor specifically: The number of individuals in the TCR sequencing and HLA analysis was recognized as being relatively small.

Sequencing used CD4+ T cells from PBMCs. The source of this sequence is a human donor with multiple sclerosis. The chain uses TRBV27 and TRBJ2-7, with 10 junctional bases fitting TRBD1. The DNA sequence is given as TGTGCCAGCGATACCTCCGGGACAGGGGTTGGGTACGAGCAGTACGTC. The resulting protein is CASDTSGTGVGYEQYV.